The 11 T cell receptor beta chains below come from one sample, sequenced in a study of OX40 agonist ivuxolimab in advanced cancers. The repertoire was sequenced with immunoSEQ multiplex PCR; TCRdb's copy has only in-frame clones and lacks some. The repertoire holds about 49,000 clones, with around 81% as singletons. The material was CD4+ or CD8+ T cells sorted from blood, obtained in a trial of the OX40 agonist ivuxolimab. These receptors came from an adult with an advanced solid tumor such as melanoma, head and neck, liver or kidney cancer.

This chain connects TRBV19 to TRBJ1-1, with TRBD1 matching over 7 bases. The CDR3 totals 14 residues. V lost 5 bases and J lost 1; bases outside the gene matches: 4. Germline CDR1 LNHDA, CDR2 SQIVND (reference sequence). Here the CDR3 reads CASSFRGENTEAFF. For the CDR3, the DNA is TGTGCCAGTAGTTTCAGGGGGGAGAACACTGAAGCTTTCTTT.

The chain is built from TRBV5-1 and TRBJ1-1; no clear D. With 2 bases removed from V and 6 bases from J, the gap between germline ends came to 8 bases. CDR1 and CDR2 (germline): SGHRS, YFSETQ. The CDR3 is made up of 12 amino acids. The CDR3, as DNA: TGCGCCAGCAGCTTTTCCCGGGCTGAAGCTTTCTTT. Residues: CASSFSRAEAFF. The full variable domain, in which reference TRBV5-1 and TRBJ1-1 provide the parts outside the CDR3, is KAGVTQTPRYLIKTRGQQVTLSCSPISGHRSVSWYQQTPGQGLQFLFEYFSETQRNKGNFPGRFSGRQFSNSRSEMNVSTLELGDSALYLCASSFSRAEAFFGQGTRLTVV.

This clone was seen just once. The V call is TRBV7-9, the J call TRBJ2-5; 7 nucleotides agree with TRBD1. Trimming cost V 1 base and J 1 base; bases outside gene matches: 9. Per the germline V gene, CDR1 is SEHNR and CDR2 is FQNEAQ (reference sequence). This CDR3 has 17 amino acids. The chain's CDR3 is CASSLGLDRDSQETQYF. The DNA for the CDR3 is TGTGCCAGCAGCTTAGGGCTAGACCGGGACAGCCAAGAGACCCAGTACTTC.

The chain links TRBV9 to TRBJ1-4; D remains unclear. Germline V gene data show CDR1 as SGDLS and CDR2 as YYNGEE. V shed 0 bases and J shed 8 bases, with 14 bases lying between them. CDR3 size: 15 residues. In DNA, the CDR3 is TGTGCCAGCAGCGTAGATGAATCTTCAAGGGAAAAACTGTTTTTT. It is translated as CASSVDESSREKLFF.

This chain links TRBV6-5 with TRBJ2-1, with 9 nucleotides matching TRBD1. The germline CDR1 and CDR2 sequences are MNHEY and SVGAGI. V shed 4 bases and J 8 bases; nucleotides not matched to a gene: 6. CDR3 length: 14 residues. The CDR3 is CASSSGTGRDEQFF. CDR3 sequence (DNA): TGTGCCAGCAGTTCAGGGACAGGGCGCGATGAGCAGTTCTTC.

The CDR3 reads CASGEGNEQFF. The DNA of the CDR3 is TGTGCCAGCGGGGAGGGGAATGAGCAGTTCTTC. This chain links TRBV7-6 with TRBJ2-1; 7 positions agree with TRBD2. CDR3 length equals 11 residues. V trimming: 8 bases; J trimming: 7 bases; junction bases outside the gene matches: 2. The germline CDR1 and CDR2 sequences are SGHVS and FNYEAQ.

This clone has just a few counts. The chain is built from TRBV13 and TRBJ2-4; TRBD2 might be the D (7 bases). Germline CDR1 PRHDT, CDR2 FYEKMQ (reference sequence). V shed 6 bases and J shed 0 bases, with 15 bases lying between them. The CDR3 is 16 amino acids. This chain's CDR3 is CASSIERGGAKNIQYF. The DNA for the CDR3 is TGTGCCAGCAGTATAGAGAGGGGGGGAGCCAAAAACATTCAGTACTTC.

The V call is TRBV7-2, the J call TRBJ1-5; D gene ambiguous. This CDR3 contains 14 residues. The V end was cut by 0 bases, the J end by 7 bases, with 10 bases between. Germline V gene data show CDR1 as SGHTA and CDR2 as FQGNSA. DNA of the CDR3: TGTGCCAGCAGCTTAGCGGCGGGAGGGCAGCCCCAGCATTTT. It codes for CASSLAAGGQPQHF.

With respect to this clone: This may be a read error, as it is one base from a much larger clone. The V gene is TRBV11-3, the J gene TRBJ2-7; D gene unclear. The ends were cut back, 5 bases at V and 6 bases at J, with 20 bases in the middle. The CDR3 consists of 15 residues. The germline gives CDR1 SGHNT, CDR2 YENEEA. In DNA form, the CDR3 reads TGTGCCAGCAGCCGTAGACTCCCGTCGGCCTGCGAGCAGTACTTC. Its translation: CASSRRLPSACEQYF.

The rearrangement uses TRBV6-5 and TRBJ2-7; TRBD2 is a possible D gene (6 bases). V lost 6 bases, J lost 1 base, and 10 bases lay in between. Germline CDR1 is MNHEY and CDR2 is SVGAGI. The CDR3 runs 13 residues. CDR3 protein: CASSPRDSYEQYF. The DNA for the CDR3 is TGTGCCAGCAGCCCGCGGGATTCCTACGAGCAGTACTTC.

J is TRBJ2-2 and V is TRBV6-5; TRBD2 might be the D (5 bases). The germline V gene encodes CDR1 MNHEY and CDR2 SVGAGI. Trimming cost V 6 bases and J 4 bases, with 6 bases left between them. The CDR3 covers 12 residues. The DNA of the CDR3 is TGTGCCAGCAGACTAGGCACCGGGGAGCTGTTTTTT. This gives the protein CASRLGTGELFF.